These 7 T cell receptor beta chains were sequenced from one sample in a study of CD4 and CD8 cells across lung adenocarcinoma regions. In TCRdb, the PCR reads were re-called with MiXCR into one record per CDR3 protein. This sample has about 10,000 distinct CDR3 sequences, with 40% to 55% found just once. The sample taken for sequencing was CD8+ T cells from the margin of a lung tumor. The receptors were sampled from a male donor with lung adenocarcinoma. The CD4 and CD8 labels of this study may be unreliable.

This clonotype was seen at least ten times. The rearrangement links TRBV6-1 to TRBJ1-4, with TRBD1 matching 9 bases. Germline CDR1 and CDR2: MNHNS and SASEGT. V trimming: 6 bases; J trimming: 8 bases; junction bases outside the gene matches: 7. CDR3 length: 14 amino acids. CDR3 residues: CASSRDRVIEKLFF. CDR3 DNA: TGTGCCAGCAGCCGGGACAGGGTGATCGAAAAACTGTTTTTT.

This chain uses TRBV6-1 with TRBJ2-1; D may correspond to TRBD1 or TRBD2 (5 bases each). The CDR3 sequence is 15 residues long. Trimming cost V 5 bases and J 8 bases, with 19 bases left between them. The V gene's germline CDR1 is MNHNS and CDR2 SASEGT. CDR3 residues: CASSLRGSPGHEQFF. CDR3 nucleotide sequence: TGTGCCAGCAGTCTAAGGGGTTCCCCGGGGCATGAGCAGTTCTTC.

This clonotype is deemed medium-sized. The V gene is TRBV6-1, the J gene TRBJ2-1; the match to TRBD2 covers 7 bases. There are 15 residues in the CDR3. Looked up from germline, CDR1 is MNHNS and CDR2 is SASEGT. V lost 8 bases and J lost 0; bases outside the gene matches: 7. Here the CDR3 DNA reads TGTGCCAGCGTCGGGACTAACAACTCCTACAATGAGCAGTTCTTC. It codes for CASVGTNNSYNEQFF.

This clonotype was picked up many times. The chain is built from TRBV6-1 and TRBJ2-7; a possible D gene is TRBD2 (7 bases). The germline V gene has CDR1 MNHNS and CDR2 SASEGT. V was shortened by 6 bases and J by 2 bases, with 11 bases between the two germline ends. The CDR3 covers 13 residues. The CDR3 here is CASRGGAAYEQYF. In nucleotides, the CDR3 is TGTGCCAGCAGAGGGGGGGCGGCCTACGAGCAGTACTTC.

This clonotype has only a few counts. The chain employs TRBV20-1 and TRBJ1-2; D may be TRBD1 (6 bases). V was clipped by 3 bases and J by 6 bases, with 14 bases between them. The CDR3 runs to 13 residues. CDR1 and CDR2 from the germline V gene are DFQATT and SNEGSKA (reference sequence). As DNA, the CDR3 is TGCAGTGCTAGGGAGGGGGGGCGCGATGGCTACACCTTC. This encodes CSAREGGRDGYTF.

By share, this clonotype counts as medium-sized. The chain links TRBV7-2 to TRBJ2-1, with D perhaps TRBD2 (6 bases). The J call may not be correct, given that the DNA end is closer to TRBJ2-7. Germline values: CDR1 SGHTA, CDR2 FQGNSA. The CDR3 is made up of 15 amino acids. The CDR3, as DNA: TGTGCCAGCAGCCAATCCGGCGGGACCTACTACGAGCAGTACTTC. As protein: CASSQSGGTYYEQYF.

This clonotype occurred a few times. The chain employs TRBV11-2 and TRBJ2-1; D is possibly TRBD2 (5 bases). The J call may be mistaken, given a closer DNA end match to TRBJ2-5. The CDR3 is made up of 14 amino acids. Germline V lookup: CDR1 SGHAT, CDR2 FQNNGV. CDR3 nucleotide sequence: TGTGCCAGCAGCCCTACCGTCCCGGGGGAGACCCAGTACTTC. Encoded protein: CASSPTVPGETQYF.